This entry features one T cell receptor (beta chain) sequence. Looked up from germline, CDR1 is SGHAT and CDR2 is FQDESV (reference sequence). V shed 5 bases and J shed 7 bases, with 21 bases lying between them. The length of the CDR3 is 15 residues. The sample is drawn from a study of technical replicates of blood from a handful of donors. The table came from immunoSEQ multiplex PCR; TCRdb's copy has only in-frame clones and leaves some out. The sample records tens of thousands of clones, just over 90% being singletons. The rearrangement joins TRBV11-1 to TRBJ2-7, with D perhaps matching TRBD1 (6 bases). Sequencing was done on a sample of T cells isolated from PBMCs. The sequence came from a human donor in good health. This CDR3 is CASSPRQVRAREQYF. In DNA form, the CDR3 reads TGTGCCAGCAGCCCTCGACAGGTTAGGGCACGGGAGCAGTACTTC.